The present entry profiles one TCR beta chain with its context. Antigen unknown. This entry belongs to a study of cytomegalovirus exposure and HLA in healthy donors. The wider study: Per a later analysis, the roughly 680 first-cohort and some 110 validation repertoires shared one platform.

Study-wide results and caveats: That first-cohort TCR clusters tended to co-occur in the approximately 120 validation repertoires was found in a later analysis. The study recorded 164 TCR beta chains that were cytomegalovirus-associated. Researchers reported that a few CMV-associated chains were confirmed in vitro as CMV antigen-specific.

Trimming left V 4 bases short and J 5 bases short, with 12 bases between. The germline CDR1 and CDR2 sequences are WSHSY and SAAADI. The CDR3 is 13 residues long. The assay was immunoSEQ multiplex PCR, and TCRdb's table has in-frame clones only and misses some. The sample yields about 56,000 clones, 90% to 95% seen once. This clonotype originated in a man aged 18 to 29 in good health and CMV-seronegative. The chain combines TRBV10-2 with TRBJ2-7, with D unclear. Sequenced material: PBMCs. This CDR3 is CASSGSRLDEQYF. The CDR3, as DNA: TGCGCCAGCAGTGGTTCGAGATTGGACGAGCAGTACTTC.